This passage covers 13 T cell receptor beta chains from one sample sequenced in a study of response to subunit inactivated influenza vaccine. Each CDR3 protein gets one entry after TCRdb re-called the RT-PCR reads with MiXCR. The sample lists around 790,000 distinct CDR3 sequences, 21% occurring once. Sequenced material: PBMCs from blood, taken around 5 days after vaccination. All receptors derive from a man aged 45-60 years who received an inactivated influenza vaccine.

The rearrangement uses TRBV14 and TRBJ2-7; TRBD1 aligns across 7 bases. This CDR3 has 18 amino acids. The V gene end was trimmed by 1 base and the J gene end by 3 bases; junction bases not matched to a gene: 15. Germline values: CDR1 SGHDN, CDR2 FVKESK. This CDR3 reads CASSQAPPGTVHNYEQYF. In nucleotides, the CDR3 is TGTGCCAGCAGCCAAGCACCCCCTGGGACAGTCCACAACTACGAGCAGTACTTC.

Ten or more counts support this clonotype. The chain has TRBV10-3 and TRBJ2-7; a possible D gene is TRBD1 (6 bases). The CDR3 is 13 residues long. Per the germline V gene, CDR1 is ENHRY and CDR2 is SYGVKD. V lost 9 bases, J lost 2 bases, and 14 bases lay in between. CDR3 sequence (DNA): TGTGCCATAGGAAAGACAGGCCCCTACGAGCAGTACTTC. Translation gives CAIGKTGPYEQYF.

The chain links TRBV7-9 to TRBJ2-7; D gene unclear. Germline CDR1 is SEHNR and CDR2 is FQNEAQ (reference sequence). The CDR3 runs 12 residues. Trimming removed 5 bases at V and 5 bases at J, with 10 bases between. The chain's CDR3 is CASSHWSNEQYF. DNA of the CDR3: TGTGCCAGCAGCCATTGGAGCAACGAGCAGTACTTC.

This clonotype showed up just a few times. This chain joins TRBV7-9 and TRBJ1-1; D remains unclear. This CDR3 contains 12 residues. The V end was cut by 5 bases, the J end by 5 bases, with 9 bases between. Germline V CDR1 and CDR2: SEHNR, FQNEAQ (reference sequence). The CDR3 region is CASSMGETEAFF. CDR3 DNA sequence: TGTGCCAGCAGCATGGGAGAGACTGAAGCTTTCTTT.

The sample holds a few counts of this clonotype. The chain couples TRBV20-1 to TRBJ2-3; TRBD2 aligns across 10 bases. This CDR3 comprises 16 residues. V dropped 3 bases and J dropped 2; count of bases not matched to a gene: 8. Germline V CDR1 and CDR2: DFQATT, SNEGSKA (reference sequence). CDR3 loop: CSARISGGPNTDTQYF. The CDR3 region has the DNA TGCAGTGCTAGGATTAGCGGGGGGCCCAACACAGATACGCAGTATTTT.

In its sample, this clonotype was seen once. The gene calls are TRBV4-3 and TRBJ2-1; D is possibly TRBD1 (5 bases). V lost 0 bases, J lost 4 bases, and 10 bases lay in between. Germline V gene lookup returns CDR1 LGHNA and CDR2 YSLEER. CDR3 length: 15 amino acids. The CDR3 coding sequence is TGCGCCAGCAGCCAAGATTTCGACAGATACAATGAGCAGTTCTTC. Translated, it gives CASSQDFDRYNEQFF.

This clonotype was observed a handful of times. This chain links TRBV7-2 with TRBJ2-3; D call uncertain. Germline CDR1 reads SGHTA; CDR2 reads FQGNSA. This CDR3 comprises 14 residues. Trimming left V 3 bases short and J 2 bases short, with 9 bases between. The chain's CDR3 is CASSFDRYTDTQYF. CDR3 nucleotide sequence: TGTGCCAGCAGCTTTGATAGGTACACAGATACGCAGTATTTT. The variable domain in full, completed from reference TRBV7-2 and TRBJ2-3, reads GAGVSQSPSNKVTEKGKDVELRCDPISGHTALYWYRQSLGQGLEFLIYFQGNSAPDKSGLPSDRFSAERTGGSVSTLTIQRTQQEDSAVYLCASSFDRYTDTQYFGPGTRLTVL.

The chain is built from TRBV7-2 and TRBJ2-5, with D perhaps being TRBD1 or TRBD2 (5 bases each). V was shortened by 5 bases and J by 4 bases, with 14 bases between the two germline ends. This CDR3 is built from 14 residues. Germline CDR1 is SGHTA and CDR2 is FQGNSA. CDR3 loop: CASSPMGVAETQYF. The CDR3 region has the DNA TGTGCCAGCAGCCCAATGGGGGTGGCAGAGACCCAGTACTTC.

This clonotype was seen only a few times. The chain has TRBV15 and TRBJ1-4; 9 bases match TRBD1. V was pared by 9 bases and J by 2 bases, with 7 bases of the junction left unmatched. The CDR3 runs 15 residues. The germline gives CDR1 LNHNV, CDR2 YYDKDF (reference sequence). CDR3 DNA sequence: TGTGCCACGTCCCGGGACAGGGTTACTAATGAAAAACTGTTTTTT. It is translated as CATSRDRVTNEKLFF.

This clonotype was detected a few times. The CDR3 nucleotides are TGCGCCAGCAGCCTTAGAGCGGAGGGGGCCCCGGATACGCAGTATTTT. It codes for CASSLRAEGAPDTQYF. The chain joins TRBV5-1 to TRBJ2-3; perhaps TRBD1 as D (7 bases). Germline loops: CDR1 SGHRS, CDR2 YFSETQ. The CDR3 consists of 16 residues. With 4 bases removed from V and 6 bases from J, the gap between germline ends came to 21 bases.

The chain has TRBV12-3 or TRBV12-4 and TRBJ2-5, with TRBD2 matching over 13 bases. CDR3 size: 18 residues. V was clipped by 5 bases and J by 0 bases; unmatched bases: 9. CDR3 in amino acids: CASSLGLAGVFHQETQYF. The CDR3 nucleotides are TGTGCCAGCAGTCTCGGACTAGCGGGAGTGTTCCACCAAGAGACCCAGTACTTC.

J is TRBJ2-3 and V is TRBV11-2; 11 bases map to TRBD2. The CDR3 consists of 20 residues. Germline V CDR1 and CDR2: SGHAT, FQNNGV. V gave up 5 bases and J gave up 2 bases; unmatched junction bases: 18. Here the CDR3 reads CASSSRLAGPNSFSTDTQYF. The CDR3 nucleotides are TGTGCCAGCAGCAGCCGACTAGCGGGACCCAACTCGTTTTCCACAGATACGCAGTATTTT.

The genes are TRBV9 and TRBJ2-7, with 7 bases that match TRBD1. Looked up from germline, CDR1 is SGDLS and CDR2 is YYNGEE. This CDR3 has 14 amino acids. Unmatched junction bases numbered 12, after V lost 5 bases and J lost 7 bases. In nucleotides, the CDR3 is TGTGCCAGCAGTCCCGGGACAGCCCCCTGGGAGCAGTACTTC. Its protein product is CASSPGTAPWEQYF.